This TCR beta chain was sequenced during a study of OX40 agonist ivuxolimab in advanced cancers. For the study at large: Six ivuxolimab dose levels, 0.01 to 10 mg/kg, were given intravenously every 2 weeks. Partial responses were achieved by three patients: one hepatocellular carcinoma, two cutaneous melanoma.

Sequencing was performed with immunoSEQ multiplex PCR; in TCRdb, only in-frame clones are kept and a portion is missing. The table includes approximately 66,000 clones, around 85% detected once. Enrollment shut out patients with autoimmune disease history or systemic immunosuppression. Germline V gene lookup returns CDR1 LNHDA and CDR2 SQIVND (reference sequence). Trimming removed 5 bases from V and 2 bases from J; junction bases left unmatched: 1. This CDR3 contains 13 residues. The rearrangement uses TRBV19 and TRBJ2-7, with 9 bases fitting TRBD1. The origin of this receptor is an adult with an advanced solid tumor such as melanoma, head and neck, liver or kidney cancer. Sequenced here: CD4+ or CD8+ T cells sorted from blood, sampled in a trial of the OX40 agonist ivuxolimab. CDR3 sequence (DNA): TGTGCCAGTAGTTGGGACAGGGCCTACGAGCAGTACTTC. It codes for CASSWDRAYEQYF. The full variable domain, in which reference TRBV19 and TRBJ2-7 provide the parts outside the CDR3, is DGGITQSPKYLFRKEGQNVTLSCEQNLNHDAMYWYRQDPGQGLRLIYYSQIVNDFQKGDIAEGYSVSREKKESFPLTVTSAQKNPTAFYLCASSWDRAYEQYFGPGTRLTVT.